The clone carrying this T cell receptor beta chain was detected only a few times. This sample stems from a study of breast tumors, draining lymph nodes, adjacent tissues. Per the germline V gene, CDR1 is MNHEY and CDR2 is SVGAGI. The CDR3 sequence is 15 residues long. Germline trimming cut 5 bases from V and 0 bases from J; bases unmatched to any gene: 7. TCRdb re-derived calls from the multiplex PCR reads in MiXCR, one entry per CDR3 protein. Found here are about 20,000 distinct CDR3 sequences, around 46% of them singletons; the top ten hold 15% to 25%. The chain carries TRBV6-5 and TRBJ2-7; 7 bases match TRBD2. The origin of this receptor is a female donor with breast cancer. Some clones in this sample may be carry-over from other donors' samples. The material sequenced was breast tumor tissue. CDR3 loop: CASSASGADSYEQYF. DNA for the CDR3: TGTGCCAGCAGTGCCAGCGGGGCCGACTCCTACGAGCAGTACTTC.